This T cell receptor (beta chain) was retrieved from a study of cytomegalovirus exposure and HLA in healthy donors. V was trimmed by 5 bases and J by 10 bases, leaving 17 bases between them. This CDR3 comprises 13 residues. CDR1 SNHLY and CDR2 FYNNEI come from the germline V gene. Findings and limits, study-wide: About 87% or about 30% of the time was how often most TCR beta V segments were productive, according to an earlier analysis. Later on, analysis showed that most CMV-associated TCR beta chains appeared to be HLA-restricted.

As regards this clone: Its antigen is currently unknown.

Primers for the PCR totalled 60 Vbeta and 13 Jbeta. The protocol was immunoSEQ multiplex PCR, while the TCRdb copy is restricted to in-frame clones and leaves out a portion. The repertoire has about 140,000 clones, approximately 77% of them found once; the top ten carry approximately 2%. This TCR derives from a man aged 25 to 40 in good health and CMV-seronegative. The sequencing sample was made of PBMCs. The chain carries TRBV2 and TRBJ2-5; D is possibly TRBD2 (5 bases). CDR3 loop: CASSPPRPGDQYF. The DNA of the CDR3 is TGTGCCAGCAGTCCCCCCAGGCCCGGGGACCAGTACTTC.